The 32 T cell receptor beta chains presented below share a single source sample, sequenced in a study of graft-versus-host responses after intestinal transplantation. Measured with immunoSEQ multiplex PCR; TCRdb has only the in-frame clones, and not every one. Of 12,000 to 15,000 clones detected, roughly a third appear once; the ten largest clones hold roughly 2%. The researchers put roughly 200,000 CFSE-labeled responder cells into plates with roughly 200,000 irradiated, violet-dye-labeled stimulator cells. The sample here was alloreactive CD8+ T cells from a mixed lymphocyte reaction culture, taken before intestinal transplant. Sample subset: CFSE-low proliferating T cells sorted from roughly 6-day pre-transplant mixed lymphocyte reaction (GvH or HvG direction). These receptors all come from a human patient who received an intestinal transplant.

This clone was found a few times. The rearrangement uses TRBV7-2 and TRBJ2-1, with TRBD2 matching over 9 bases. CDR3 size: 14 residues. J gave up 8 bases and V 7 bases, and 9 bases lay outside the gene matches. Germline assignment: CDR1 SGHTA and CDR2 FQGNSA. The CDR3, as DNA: TGTGCCAGCACCTTTAGCGGGGGTTTGTATGAGCAGTTCTTC. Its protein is CASTFSGGLYEQFF.

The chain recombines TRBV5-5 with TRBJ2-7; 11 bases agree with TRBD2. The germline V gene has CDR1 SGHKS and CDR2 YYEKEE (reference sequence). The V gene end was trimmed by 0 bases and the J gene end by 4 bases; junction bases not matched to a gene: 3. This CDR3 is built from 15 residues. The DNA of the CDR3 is TGTGCCAGCAGCTTGGTAACTAGCGGGGGTTACGAGCAGTACTTC. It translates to CASSLVTSGGYEQYF.

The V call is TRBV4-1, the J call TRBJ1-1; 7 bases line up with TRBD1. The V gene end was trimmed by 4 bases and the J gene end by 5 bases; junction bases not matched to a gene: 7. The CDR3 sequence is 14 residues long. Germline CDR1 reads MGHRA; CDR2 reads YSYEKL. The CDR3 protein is CASSPRTGETEAFF. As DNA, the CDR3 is TGCGCCAGCAGCCCTAGGACAGGAGAGACTGAAGCTTTCTTT.

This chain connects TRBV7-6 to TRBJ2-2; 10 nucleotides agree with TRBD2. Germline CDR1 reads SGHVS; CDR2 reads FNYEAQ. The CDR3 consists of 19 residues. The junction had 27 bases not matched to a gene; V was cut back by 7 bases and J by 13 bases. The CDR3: CASTPIIITGTSVLQGLFF. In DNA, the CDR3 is TGTGCCAGCACTCCTATAATAATTACCGGGACTAGCGTCCTACAGGGGCTGTTTTTT.

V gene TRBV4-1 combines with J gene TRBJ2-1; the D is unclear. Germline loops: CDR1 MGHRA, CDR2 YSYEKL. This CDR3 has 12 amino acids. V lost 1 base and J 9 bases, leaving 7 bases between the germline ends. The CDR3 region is CASSQVPGEQFF. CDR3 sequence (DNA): TGCGCCAGCAGCCAAGTACCGGGTGAGCAGTTCTTC.

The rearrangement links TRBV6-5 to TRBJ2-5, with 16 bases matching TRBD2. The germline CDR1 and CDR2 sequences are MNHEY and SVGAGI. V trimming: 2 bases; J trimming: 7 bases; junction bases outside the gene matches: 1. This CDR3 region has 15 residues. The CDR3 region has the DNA TGTGCCAGCAGTTACGGGACTAGCGGGGGGGGGACCCAGTACTTC. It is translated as CASSYGTSGGGTQYF.

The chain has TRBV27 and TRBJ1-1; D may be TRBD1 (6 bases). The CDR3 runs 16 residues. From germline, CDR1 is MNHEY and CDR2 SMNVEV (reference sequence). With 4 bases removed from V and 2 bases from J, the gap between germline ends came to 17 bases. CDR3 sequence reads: CASSYRTWTANTEAFF. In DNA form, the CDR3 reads TGTGCCAGCAGTTACCGAACATGGACAGCTAACACTGAAGCTTTCTTT.

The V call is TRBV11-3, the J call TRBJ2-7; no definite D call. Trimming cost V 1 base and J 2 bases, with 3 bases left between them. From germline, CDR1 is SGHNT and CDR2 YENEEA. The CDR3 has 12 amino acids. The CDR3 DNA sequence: TGTGCCAGCAGCTTAGGAGCCTACGAGCAGTACTTC. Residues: CASSLGAYEQYF.

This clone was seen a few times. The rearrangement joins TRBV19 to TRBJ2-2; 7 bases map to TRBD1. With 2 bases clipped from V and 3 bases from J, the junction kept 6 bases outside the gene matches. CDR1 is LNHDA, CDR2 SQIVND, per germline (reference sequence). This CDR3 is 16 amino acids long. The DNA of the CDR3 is TGTGCCAGTAGTATACTACTAACAGGGGACACCGGGGAGCTGTTTTTT. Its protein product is CASSILLTGDTGELFF.

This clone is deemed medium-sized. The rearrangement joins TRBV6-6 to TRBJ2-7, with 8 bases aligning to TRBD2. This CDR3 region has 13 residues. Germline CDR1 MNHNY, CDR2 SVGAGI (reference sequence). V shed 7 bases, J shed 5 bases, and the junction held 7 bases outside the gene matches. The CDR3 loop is CASNPGGVDEQYF. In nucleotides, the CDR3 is TGTGCCAGCAACCCGGGGGGGGTGGACGAGCAGTACTTC.

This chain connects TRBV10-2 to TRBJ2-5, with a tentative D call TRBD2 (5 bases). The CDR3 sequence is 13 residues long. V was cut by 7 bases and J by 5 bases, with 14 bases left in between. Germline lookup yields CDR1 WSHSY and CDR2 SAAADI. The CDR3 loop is CASNRERRETQYF. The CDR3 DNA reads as TGCGCCAGCAACCGGGAACGGCGGGAGACCCAGTACTTC.

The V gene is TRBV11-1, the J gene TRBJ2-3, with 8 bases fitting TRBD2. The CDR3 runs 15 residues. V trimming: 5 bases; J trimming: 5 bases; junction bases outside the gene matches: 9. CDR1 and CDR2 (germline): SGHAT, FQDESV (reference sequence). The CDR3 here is CASSLWRGEGDTQYF. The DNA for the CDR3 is TGTGCCAGCAGCCTTTGGCGGGGGGAAGGAGATACGCAGTATTTT.

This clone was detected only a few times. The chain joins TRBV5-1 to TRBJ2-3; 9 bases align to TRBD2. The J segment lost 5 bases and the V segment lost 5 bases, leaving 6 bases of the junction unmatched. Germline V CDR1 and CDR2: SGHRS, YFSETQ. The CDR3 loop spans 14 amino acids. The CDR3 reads CASRIRTSVDTQYF. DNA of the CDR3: TGCGCCAGCAGGATAAGGACTAGCGTAGATACGCAGTATTTT.

The CDR3 sequence is CASRGGQNTEAFF. CDR3 coding DNA: TGTGCCAGCAGAGGGGGACAGAACACTGAAGCTTTCTTT. The J gene is TRBJ1-1, the V gene TRBV7-9; possibly TRBD1 for D (6 bases). This CDR3 comprises 13 residues. From germline, CDR1 is SEHNR and CDR2 FQNEAQ (reference sequence). V gave up 6 bases and J gave up 1 base, with 9 bases separating them. Together with reference TRBV7-9 and TRBJ1-1, the CDR3 gives the full variable domain: DTGVSQNPRHKITKRGQNVTFRCDPISEHNRLYWYRQTLGQGPEFLTYFQNEAQLEKSRLLSDRFSAERPKGSFSTLEIQRTEQGDSAMYLCASRGGQNTEAFFGQGTRLTVV.

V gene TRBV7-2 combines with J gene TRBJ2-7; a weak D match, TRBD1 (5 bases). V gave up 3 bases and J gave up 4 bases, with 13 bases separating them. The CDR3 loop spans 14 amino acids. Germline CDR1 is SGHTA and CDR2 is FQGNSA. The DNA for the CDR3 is TGTGCCAGCAGCTTCCGACAGAGCCGTTACGAGCAGTACTTC. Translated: CASSFRQSRYEQYF.

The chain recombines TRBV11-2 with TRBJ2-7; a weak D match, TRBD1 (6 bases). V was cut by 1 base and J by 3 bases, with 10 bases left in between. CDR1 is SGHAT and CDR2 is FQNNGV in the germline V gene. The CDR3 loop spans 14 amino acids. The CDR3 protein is CASSLGPGDYEQYF. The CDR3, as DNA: TGTGCCAGCAGCTTAGGCCCAGGGGACTACGAGCAGTACTTC.

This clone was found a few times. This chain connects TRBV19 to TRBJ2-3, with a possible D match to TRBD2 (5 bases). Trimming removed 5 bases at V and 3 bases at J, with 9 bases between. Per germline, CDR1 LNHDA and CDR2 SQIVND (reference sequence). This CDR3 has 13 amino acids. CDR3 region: CASSRTPTDTQYF. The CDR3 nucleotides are TGTGCCAGTAGTCGGACTCCGACAGATACGCAGTATTTT.

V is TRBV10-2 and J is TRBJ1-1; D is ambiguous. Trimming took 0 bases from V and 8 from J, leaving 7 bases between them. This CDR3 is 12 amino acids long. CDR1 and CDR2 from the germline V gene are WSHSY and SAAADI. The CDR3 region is CASSESRWEAFF. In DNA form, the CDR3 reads TGCGCCAGCAGTGAGTCGCGGTGGGAAGCTTTCTTT.

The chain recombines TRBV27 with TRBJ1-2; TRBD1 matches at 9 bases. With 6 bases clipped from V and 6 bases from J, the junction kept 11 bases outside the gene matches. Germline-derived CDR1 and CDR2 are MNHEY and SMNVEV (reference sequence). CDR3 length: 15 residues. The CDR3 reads CASRSPGQGYDGYTF. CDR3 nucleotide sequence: TGTGCCAGCAGATCCCCGGGACAGGGATATGATGGCTACACCTTC.

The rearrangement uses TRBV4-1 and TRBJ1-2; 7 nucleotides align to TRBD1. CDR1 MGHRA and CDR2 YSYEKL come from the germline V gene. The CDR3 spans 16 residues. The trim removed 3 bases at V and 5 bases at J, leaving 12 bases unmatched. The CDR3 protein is CASSHFGWTGFYGYTF. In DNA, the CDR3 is TGCGCCAGCAGCCACTTCGGATGGACAGGCTTTTATGGCTACACCTTC.

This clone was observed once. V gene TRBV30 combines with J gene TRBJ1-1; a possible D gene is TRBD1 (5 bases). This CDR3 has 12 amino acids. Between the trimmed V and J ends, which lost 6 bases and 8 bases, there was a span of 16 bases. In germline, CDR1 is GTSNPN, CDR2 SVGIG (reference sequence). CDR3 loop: CACSWGGVEAFF. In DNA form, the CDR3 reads TGTGCCTGCTCCTGGGGCGGGGTCGAAGCTTTCTTT. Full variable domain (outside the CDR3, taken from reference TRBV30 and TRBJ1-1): SQTIHQWPATLVQPVGSPLSLECTVEGTSNPNLYWYRQAAGRGLQLLFYSVGIGQISSEVPQNLSASRPQDRQFILSSKKLLLSDSGFYLCACSWGGVEAFFGQGTRLTVV.

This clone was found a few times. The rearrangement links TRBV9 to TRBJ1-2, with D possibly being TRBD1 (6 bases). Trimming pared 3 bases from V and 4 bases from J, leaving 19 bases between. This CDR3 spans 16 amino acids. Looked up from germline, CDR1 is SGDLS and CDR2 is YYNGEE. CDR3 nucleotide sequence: TGTGCCAGCAGCGGCGACGGGGGGGCCAGGGGCTATGGCTACACCTTC. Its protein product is CASSGDGGARGYGYTF.

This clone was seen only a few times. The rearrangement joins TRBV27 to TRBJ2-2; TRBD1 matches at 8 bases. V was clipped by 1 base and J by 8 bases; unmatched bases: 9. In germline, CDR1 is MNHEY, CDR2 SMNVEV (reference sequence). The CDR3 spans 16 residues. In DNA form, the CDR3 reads TGTGCCAGCAGTTTATTAATGGACAGGGTGGCAGGGGAGCTGTTTTTT. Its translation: CASSLLMDRVAGELFF.

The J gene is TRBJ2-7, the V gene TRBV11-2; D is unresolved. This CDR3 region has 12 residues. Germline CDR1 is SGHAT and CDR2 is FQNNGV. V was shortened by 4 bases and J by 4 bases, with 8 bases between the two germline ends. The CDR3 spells CASSYTEYEQYF. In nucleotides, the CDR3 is TGTGCCAGCAGCTATACAGAGTACGAGCAGTACTTC.

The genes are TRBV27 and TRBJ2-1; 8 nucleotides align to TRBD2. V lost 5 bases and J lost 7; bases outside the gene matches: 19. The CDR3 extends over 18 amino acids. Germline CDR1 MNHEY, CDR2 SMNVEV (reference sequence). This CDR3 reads CASSPIPLAGRVWNEQFF. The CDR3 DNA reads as TGTGCCAGCAGTCCCATTCCTTTAGCGGGGCGGGTGTGGAATGAGCAGTTCTTC.

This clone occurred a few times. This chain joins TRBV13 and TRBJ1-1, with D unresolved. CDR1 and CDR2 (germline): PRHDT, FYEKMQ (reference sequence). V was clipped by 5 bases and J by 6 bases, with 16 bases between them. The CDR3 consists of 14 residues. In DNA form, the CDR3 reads TGTGCCAGCAGCCCCCCTAACTCCGGGGCTGAAGCTTTCTTT. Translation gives CASSPPNSGAEAFF.

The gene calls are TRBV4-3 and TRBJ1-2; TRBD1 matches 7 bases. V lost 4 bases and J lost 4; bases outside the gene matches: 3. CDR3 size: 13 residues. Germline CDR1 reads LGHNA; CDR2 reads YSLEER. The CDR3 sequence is CASSPGQSYGYTF. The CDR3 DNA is TGCGCCAGCAGCCCGGGACAGAGCTATGGCTACACCTTC.

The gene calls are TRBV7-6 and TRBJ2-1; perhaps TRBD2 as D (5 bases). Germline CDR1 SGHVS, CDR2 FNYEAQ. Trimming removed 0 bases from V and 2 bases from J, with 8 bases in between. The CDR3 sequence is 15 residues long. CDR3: CASSLAEVAYNEQFF. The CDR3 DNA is TGTGCCAGCAGCTTAGCGGAGGTAGCCTACAATGAGCAGTTCTTC.

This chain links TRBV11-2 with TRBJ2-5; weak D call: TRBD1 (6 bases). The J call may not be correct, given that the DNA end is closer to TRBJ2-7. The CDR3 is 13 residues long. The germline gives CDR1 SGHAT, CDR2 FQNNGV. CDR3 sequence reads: CASSFTGLYEQYF. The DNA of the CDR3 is TGTGCCAGCAGCTTCACAGGGCTCTACGAGCAGTACTTC.

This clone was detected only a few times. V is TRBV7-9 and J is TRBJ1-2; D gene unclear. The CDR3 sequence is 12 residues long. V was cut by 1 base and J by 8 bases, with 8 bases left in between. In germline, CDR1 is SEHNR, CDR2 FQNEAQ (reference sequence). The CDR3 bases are TGTGCCAGCAGCTTAGATAGAGTCGGCTACACCTTC. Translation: CASSLDRVGYTF.

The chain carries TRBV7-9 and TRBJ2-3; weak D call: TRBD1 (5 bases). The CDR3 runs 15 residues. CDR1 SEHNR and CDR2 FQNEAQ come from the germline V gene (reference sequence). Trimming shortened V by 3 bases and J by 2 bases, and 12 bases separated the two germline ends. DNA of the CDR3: TGTGCCAGCAGCTTGGGCCTAGGGGCCACAGATACGCAGTATTTT. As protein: CASSLGLGATDTQYF.

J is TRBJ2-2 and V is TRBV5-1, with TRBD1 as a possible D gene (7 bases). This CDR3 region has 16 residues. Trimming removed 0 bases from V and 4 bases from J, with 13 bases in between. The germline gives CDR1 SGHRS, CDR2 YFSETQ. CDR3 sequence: CASSLGRGRSTGELFF. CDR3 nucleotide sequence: TGCGCCAGCAGCTTGGGGAGGGGGCGCAGCACCGGGGAGCTGTTTTTT.